Following are 5 T cell receptor beta chains from one sample sequenced in a study of OX40 agonist ivuxolimab in advanced cancers. Here immunoSEQ multiplex PCR was the method, and the copy in TCRdb shows in-frame clones only, minus some. The sample holds 26,000 or so clones; more than 70% are singletons and the top ten take under 25%. Sequenced here: CD4+ or CD8+ T cells sorted from blood, sampled in a trial of the OX40 agonist ivuxolimab. These receptor sequences come from an adult with an advanced solid tumor such as melanoma, head and neck, liver or kidney cancer.

This clone was counted once. The chain is built from TRBV28 and TRBJ2-5, with TRBD1 matching 12 bases. CDR1 MDHEN and CDR2 SYDVKM come from the germline V gene. V gave up 9 bases and J gave up 4 bases; unmatched junction bases: 3. The length of the CDR3 is 13 residues. This CDR3 is CARWGQGAETQYF. CDR3 sequence (DNA): TGTGCCAGGTGGGGACAGGGGGCAGAGACCCAGTACTTC.

The chain couples TRBV4-1 to TRBJ1-1; D remains ambiguous. This CDR3 comprises 13 residues. In germline, CDR1 is MGHRA, CDR2 YSYEKL. V shed 0 bases and J shed 0 bases, with 2 bases lying between them. CDR3 nucleotides: TGCGCCAGCAGCCAAGAATTGAACACTGAAGCTTTCTTT. This sequence encodes CASSQELNTEAFF.

The genes are TRBV7-9 and TRBJ1-4; perhaps TRBD1 as D (5 bases). Trimming pared 4 bases from V and 1 base from J, leaving 10 bases between. CDR3 length: 15 residues. Per the germline V gene, CDR1 is SEHNR and CDR2 is FQNEAQ (reference sequence). The chain's CDR3 is CASSSSGGTNEKLFF. CDR3 DNA sequence: TGTGCCAGCAGCTCTTCGGGGGGAACTAATGAAAAACTGTTTTTT.

V and J are TRBV19 and TRBJ2-4; no firm D call. The germline CDR1 and CDR2 sequences are LNHDA and SQIVND (reference sequence). The germline V and J ends were trimmed by 8 bases and 5 bases, with 16 bases remaining between them. The CDR3 covers 14 residues. For the CDR3, the DNA is TGTGCCAGTGCCCCTCGAGGCTCGGAAAACATTCAGTACTTC. It specifies CASAPRGSENIQYF.

For the CDR3, the DNA is TGTGCCAGCAGCACTCGCCCCAGGACAGGGAACTACAATGAGCAGTTCTTC. This codes for CASSTRPRTGNYNEQFF. V gene TRBV9 combines with J gene TRBJ2-1; TRBD1 aligns across 8 bases. The CDR3 contains 17 residues. V lost 4 bases to trimming and J lost 3 bases; unmatched junction nucleotides: 12. Germline CDR1 reads SGDLS; CDR2 reads YYNGEE.